This TCR beta chain is from a study of STAT5B mutations in CD4+ large granular lymphocyte leukemia. By proportion, this clone is medium-sized. Its matching antigen is unknown. CDR3 length: 14 residues. CDR1 and CDR2 (germline): WNHNN, SYGVQD (reference sequence). V trimming: 7 bases; J trimming: 3 bases; junction bases outside the gene matches: 6. Study results and caveats: TRBV06-family usage was enriched in top patient clones (8/27) versus controls (2/35).

Profiled with immunoSEQ multiplex PCR; TCRdb holds only in-frame clones, not every one. This table holds around 10,000 clones, approximately 80% found once. The genes are TRBV10-1 and TRBJ1-5, with 7 bases that match TRBD1. The TCR originated in a man in his fifties or sixties with CD4+ T-cell large granular lymphocyte leukemia. The sample comprised PBMCs. CDR3 DNA sequence: TGCGCCAGCACCCAGGGGGAGGACAATCAGCCCCAGCATTTT. This codes for CASTQGEDNQPQHF.